What follows are 4 T cell receptor beta chains derived from one specimen sequenced in a study of Ad26.COV2.S vaccination and SARS-CoV-2 variants. Clones were read by immunoSEQ multiplex PCR, and TCRdb kept only the in-frame ones, dropping some. Among 380,000 or so clones, more than 85% were seen once, and the ten largest hold 5%. Treatment defined: approximately 18 received Ad26.COV2.S at low or high dose, single or two shots; about 5 received placebo; per-sample allocation not given. At day 63 after the first vaccine or placebo injection, samples were drawn. The sample was peripheral blood, taken in a trial of Ad26.COV2.S vaccine versus placebo. The origin of the receptors is a person between 18 and 65 years old who received the Ad26.COV2.S COVID-19 vaccine or a placebo.

The genes are TRBV6-5 and TRBJ2-1; 8 nucleotides agree with TRBD2. This CDR3 has 12 residues. Trimming at V came to 8 bases and at J to 6 bases, leaving 3 bases not matched to a gene. Germline CDR1 and CDR2: MNHEY and SVGAGI. CDR3 residues: CASFTSGNEQFF. The CDR3 DNA sequence: TGTGCCAGCTTTACTAGCGGCAATGAGCAGTTCTTC.

The chain is built from TRBV6-1 and TRBJ2-1, with a possible D match to TRBD1 (5 bases). Per germline, CDR1 MNHNS and CDR2 SASEGT. Trimming left V 3 bases short and J 5 bases short, with 8 bases between. The CDR3 contains 13 residues. CDR3 DNA: TGTGCCAGCAGTGATGTAGGGGACAATGAGCAGTTCTTC. Amino acid sequence: CASSDVGDNEQFF.

This clone was counted once. The rearrangement uses TRBV18 and TRBJ1-2; D gene unclear. The ends were cut back, 3 bases at V and 2 bases at J, with 10 bases in the middle. Looked up from germline, CDR1 is KGHSH and CDR2 is LQKENI. The CDR3 spans 14 residues. The CDR3 reads CASSPGADNYGYTF. CDR3 in DNA: TGTGCCAGCTCACCGGGAGCGGACAACTATGGCTACACCTTC.

The chain is built from TRBV6-2 or TRBV6-3 and TRBJ1-6; D unclear. Germline loops: CDR1 MNHEY, CDR2 SVGEGT. V lost 2 bases and J lost 7, with 18 bases in between. The CDR3 length is 17 residues. This CDR3 is CASSYPVVIGLNSPLHF. For the CDR3, the DNA is TGTGCCAGCAGTTACCCCGTTGTGATAGGGCTCAATTCACCCCTCCACTTT.